Here is one T cell receptor beta chain with its context. The data derive from a study of blood T cell repertoires in COVID-19. Background on the study: Samples came from the United States, Italy and Spain, spanning acute and convalescent COVID-19. The analysed material was cDNA or gDNA that came from T cells, B-cell-depleted T cells, or PBMCs.

V dropped 2 bases and J dropped 5; count of bases not matched to a gene: 7. The CDR3 has 15 amino acids. Germline V gene lookup returns CDR1 SGHVS and CDR2 FQNEAQ. Assay: immunoSEQ multiplex PCR; the TCRdb copy retains only in-frame clones and omits some. Of roughly 300,000 clones in the sample, around 90% were seen once. The TCR was taken from a man between 18 and 29 years old with active or convalescent COVID-19. Sequencing was carried out using peripheral blood. The chain links TRBV7-8 to TRBJ2-7; 9 nucleotides agree with TRBD1. CDR3 bases: TGTGCCAGCAGCTTACGGGGACAGGGTCCCCACGAGCAGTACTTC. Its protein product is CASSLRGQGPHEQYF.